These T cell receptor beta chains were read from a single sample in a study of blood T cell repertoires in COVID-19. Using immunoSEQ multiplex PCR, the repertoire was profiled, and TCRdb retains in-frame clones only, with some absent. The data show fewer than 100,000 clones, 85% to 90% seen once. Sequenced input: peripheral blood. These TCRs come from a human donor in a cohort sampled during active COVID-19. Both conserved end residues are part of each CDR3. The D gene is left open where the match is weak. Rows give clone size only sometimes, using once, few, many, or a class for an expanded clone.

TRBD2,TRBV28,TRBJ2-1,NA,TGTGCCAGCAGTTTATTGGCTAGCGGGTCCTACAATGAGCAGTTCTTC,CASSLLASGSYNEQFF
TRBD1,TRBV6-5,TRBJ1-2,NA,TGTGCCAGCAGTTACTCGGGACAGGGAAGGTCCTATGGCTACACCTTC,CASSYSGQGRSYGYTF
TRBD2,TRBV5-1,TRBJ2-7,NA,TGCGCCAGTAGATTAGGGACTAGCGGCTCCTACGAGCAGTACTTC,CASRLGTSGSYEQYF
TRBD1,TRBV2,TRBJ1-2,NA,TGTGCCAGCAGAGGGGACAGGGGGCTAGGAGGCTACACCTTC,CASRGDRGLGGYTF
NA,TRBV10-3,TRBJ2-2,NA,TGTGCCACCGAACAGATTCCGAACACCGGGGAGCTGTTTTTT,CATEQIPNTGELFF
NA,TRBV5-1,TRBJ2-3,NA,TGCGCCAGCAGCTTGGCTCCCTCCGCGAACACAGATACGCAGTATTTT,CASSLAPSANTDTQYF
TRBD1,TRBV9,TRBJ1-1,NA,TGTGCCAGCAGCGGAAGAGGGAGACAGGGGAACACTGAAGCTTTCTTT,CASSGRGRQGNTEAFF
NA,TRBV9,TRBJ1-6,NA,TGTGCCAGCAGCCGGGACGCGGGGAGGGCACCCCTCCACTTT,CASSRDAGRAPLHF
NA,TRBV24-1,TRBJ2-1,NA,TGTGCCACCAGTGATAGGACTAGGGGGAGCTCCTACAATGAGCAGTTCTTC,CATSDRTRGSSYNEQFF
NA,TRBV2,TRBJ2-3,NA,TGTGCCAGTGGCTTCCCGGAGACAGATACGCAGTATTTT,CASGFPETDTQYF
NA,TRBV15,TRBJ2-7,NA,TGTGCCACCAGCACCTTCCGGGACACCCGGCGGGAGCAGTACTTC,CATSTFRDTRREQYF
TRBD2,TRBV6-2/TRBV6-3,TRBJ2-1,NA,TGTGCCAGCAGTTACCTAGCGGGAGCATACAATGAGCAGTTCTTC,CASSYLAGAYNEQFF
NA,TRBV4-1,TRBJ2-3,NA,TGCGCCAGCAGCCAAGATGGGGCCCCCACAGATACGCAGTATTTT,CASSQDGAPTDTQYF
TRBD2,TRBV7-3,TRBJ2-2,NA,TGTGCCAGCAGCTTAGTAGGCGGGAGGGCCTACGGGGAGCTGTTTTTT,CASSLVGGRAYGELFF
NA,TRBV7-3,TRBJ2-5,NA,TGTGCCAGCAGCCAGGGGTCGGGAGGAGAGACCCAGTACTTC,CASSQGSGGETQYF
NA,TRBV28,TRBJ2-5,NA,TGTGCCAGCAGGCGACCAGGGGCCTCGCGAGAGACCCAGTACTTC,CASRRPGASRETQYF
TRBD1,TRBV5-5,TRBJ2-7,NA,TGTGCCAGCAGCCGGGACAGAGGGCTTTACTACGAGCAGTACTTC,CASSRDRGLYYEQYF
NA,TRBV11-2,TRBJ1-3,few,TGTGCCAGCAGCCCTCAACAGGGTCTTTCTGGAAACACCATATATTTT,CASSPQQGLSGNTIYF
TRBD2,TRBV7-2,TRBJ2-1,once,TGTGCCAGCAGCTTAGTTCGGGGAGGGGTTGAGCAGTTCTTC,CASSLVRGGVEQFF
TRBD2,TRBV4-3,TRBJ2-3,NA,TGCGCCAGCAGCCTCCGAGCGGGCGGGGGGCGGACAGATACGCAGTATTTT,CASSLRAGGGRTDTQYF
NA,TRBV19,TRBJ1-1,NA,TGTGCCAGTAGAAGGGGGACTGAAGCTTTCTTT,CASRRGTEAFF
NA,TRBV7-9,TRBJ1-4,NA,TGTGCCAGCAGCCCCCGTAGCAGTAATGAAAAACTGTTTTTT,CASSPRSSNEKLFF
NA,TRBV30,TRBJ1-2,NA,TGTGCCTGGATTATCCCGCCGGGTGGGTACACCTTC,CAWIIPPGGYTF
NA,TRBV11-2,TRBJ1-5,NA,TGTGCCAGCAGCCCAGGGGCGGGAGATGGGCCCCAGCATTTT,CASSPGAGDGPQHF
TRBD2,TRBV7-2,TRBJ2-7,NA,TGTGCCAGCAGCTTAGGGGGACTAGCGCGCTACTCCTACGAGCAGTACTTC,CASSLGGLARYSYEQYF
NA,TRBV2,TRBJ1-6,NA,TGTGCCAGCAGTGAAGTCGGGGGGCTGAGTTATAATTCACCCCTCCACTTT,CASSEVGGLSYNSPLHF
TRBD1,TRBV10-3,TRBJ1-1,NA,TGTGCCATCAGTGTCACACAGGGGAGATCCGAAGCTTTCTTT,CAISVTQGRSEAFF
NA,TRBV4-3,TRBJ1-5,NA,TGCGCCAGCAGCCAATGGGCGAACGGCAATCAGCCCCAGCATTTT,CASSQWANGNQPQHF
TRBD2,TRBV7-9,TRBJ2-1,NA,TGTGCCAGCAGCCCAGCGTTACTAGCGGGGGGAAAGGGTGAGCAGTTCTTC,CASSPALLAGGKGEQFF
NA,TRBV10-3,TRBJ1-1,NA,TGTGCCATCTCAGGGGAGAACACTGAAGCTTTCTTT,CAISGENTEAFF
NA,TRBV4-2,TRBJ1-5,NA,TGTGCCAGCAGCCAAGACGGGATGAGCAATCAGCCCCAGCATTTT,CASSQDGMSNQPQHF
NA,TRBV5-1,TRBJ1-6,NA,TGCGCCAGCAGCCCGATGGACACGTCTAATTCACCCCTCCACTTT,CASSPMDTSNSPLHF
NA,TRBV19,TRBJ1-5,NA,TGTGCCAGTAGTATTTCTAACCACAGGATACTATATCAGCCCCAGCATTTT,CASSISNHRILYQPQHF
TRBD2,TRBV4-3,TRBJ2-7,NA,TGCGCCAGCAGCCAAGGAGGGACTAGCCCGGGGGAGCAGTACTTC,CASSQGGTSPGEQYF
NA,TRBV5-8,TRBJ2-7,few,TGTGCCAGCAGCTTGGGGGCGGGCGAGGACGAGCAGTACTTC,CASSLGAGEDEQYF
TRBD1,TRBV7-2,TRBJ2-7,NA,TGTGCCAGCAGACTGGACAGGGCCTTATCCTACGAGCAGTACTTC,CASRLDRALSYEQYF
TRBD1,TRBV5-1,TRBJ1-4,NA,TGCGCCAGCAGCCCCGGGGGAACAGGGGGCTTCAGAGAAAAACTGTTTTTT,CASSPGGTGGFREKLFF
TRBD2,TRBV6-4,TRBJ2-3,NA,TGTGCCAGCAGCCTACTAGCGGGGGCCTCTAGCACAGATACGCAGTATTTT,CASSLLAGASSTDTQYF
TRBD2,TRBV27,TRBJ2-1,NA,TGTGCCAGCAGTTTTAGCCGCGGGACTAGCGGATACAATGAGCAGTTCTTC,CASSFSRGTSGYNEQFF
TRBD1,TRBV5-1,TRBJ1-4,NA,TGCGCCAGCAGCTTGGAGTTTCAGGGGGTTGGGAATGAAAAACTGTTTTTT,CASSLEFQGVGNEKLFF
NA,TRBV29-1,TRBJ1-4,NA,TGCAGCGTTGAGGCTCCACCGGGGGGTAGGGAAAAACTGTTTTTT,CSVEAPPGGREKLFF
TRBD1,TRBV7-2,TRBJ1-2,once,TGTGCCAGCAGCAAGGGACAGGGTAACTATGGCTACACCTTC,CASSKGQGNYGYTF
TRBD1,TRBV18,TRBJ1-1,NA,TGTGCCAGCTCACCACCAAACAGGGGGGGCACTGAAGCTTTCTTT,CASSPPNRGGTEAFF
TRBD1,TRBV28,TRBJ2-1,NA,TGTGCCAGCAGTTTACGACAGGGCCTGCTTTTCGGTTACAATGAGCAGTTCTTC,CASSLRQGLLFGYNEQFF
NA,TRBV7-2,TRBJ2-5,few,TGTGCCAGCAGCTTAGAGGGAGGCGGCTTCCAAGAGACCCAGTACTTC,CASSLEGGGFQETQYF
NA,TRBV10-1,TRBJ2-2,NA,TGCGCCATCGGACTACTCTTTAACACCGGGGAGCTGTTTTTT,CAIGLLFNTGELFF
TRBD2,TRBV9,TRBJ2-1,NA,TGTGCCAGCAGCGTAGAGGGGAGCGGGACCTACAATGAGCAGTTCTTC,CASSVEGSGTYNEQFF
TRBD2,TRBV11-2,TRBJ2-1,once,TGTGCCAGCAGCCCGGGACTAGCGGGTTACAATGAGCAGTTCTTC,CASSPGLAGYNEQFF
TRBD1,TRBV19,TRBJ1-5,few,TGTGCCAGTAGTATCCTACAGGGGCCCAATCAGCCCCAGCATTTT,CASSILQGPNQPQHF
TRBD1,TRBV6-5,TRBJ1-2,NA,TGTGCCAGCCACAATACAGGGGGCGTCGGCTATGGCTACACCTTC,CASHNTGGVGYGYTF
NA,TRBV6-6,TRBJ1-4,NA,TGTGCCAGCAGTGGTCACCAGACAACTAATGAAAAACTGTTTTTT,CASSGHQTTNEKLFF
NA,TRBV7-2,TRBJ2-1,NA,TGTGCCAGCAGCTTAGTTTCCCTAGTACCCTACAATGAGCAGTTCTTC,CASSLVSLVPYNEQFF
TRBD2,TRBV11-3,TRBJ2-1,NA,TGTGCCAGCAGCTTTGGGGGCGGGAGGGTCGACAATGAGCAGTTCTTC,CASSFGGGRVDNEQFF
TRBD1,TRBV19,TRBJ1-6,once,TGTGCCAGTAGTGGGACAGGGGGCCAAAATTCACCCCTCCACTTT,CASSGTGGQNSPLHF
NA,TRBV7-9,TRBJ1-3,NA,TGTGCCAGCAGCCCGAGAGCTGGAAACACCATATATTTT,CASSPRAGNTIYF
TRBD2,TRBV4-1,TRBJ2-3,NA,TGCGCCAGCAGCCAAGATCGGGGGACTAGCGGGTCAACAGATACGCAGTATTTT,CASSQDRGTSGSTDTQYF
NA,TRBV9,TRBJ1-2,NA,TGTGCCAGCAGCGGACCGGACAGACTCTATGGCTACACCTTC,CASSGPDRLYGYTF